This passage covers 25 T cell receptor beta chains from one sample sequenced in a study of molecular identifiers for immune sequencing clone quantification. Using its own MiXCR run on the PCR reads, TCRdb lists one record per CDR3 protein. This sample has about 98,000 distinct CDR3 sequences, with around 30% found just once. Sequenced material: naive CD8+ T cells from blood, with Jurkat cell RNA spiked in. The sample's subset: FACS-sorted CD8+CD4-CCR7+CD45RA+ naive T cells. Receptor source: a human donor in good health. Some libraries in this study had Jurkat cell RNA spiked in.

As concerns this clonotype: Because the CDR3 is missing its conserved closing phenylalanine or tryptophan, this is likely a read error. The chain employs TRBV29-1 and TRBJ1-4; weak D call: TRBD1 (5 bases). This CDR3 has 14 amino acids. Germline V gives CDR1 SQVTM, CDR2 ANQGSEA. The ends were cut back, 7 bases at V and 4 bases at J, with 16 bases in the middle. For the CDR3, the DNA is TGCAGCGCCAGGTCGGGGGGACTTAATGAAAAACTGTTTTTA. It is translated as CSARSGGLNEKLFL.

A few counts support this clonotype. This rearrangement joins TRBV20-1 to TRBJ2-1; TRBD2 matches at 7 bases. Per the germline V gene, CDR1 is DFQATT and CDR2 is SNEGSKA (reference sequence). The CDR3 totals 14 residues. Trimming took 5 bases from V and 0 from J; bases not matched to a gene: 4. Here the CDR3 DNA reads TGCAGTGCTGGGGGACTAAACTCCTACAATGAGCAGTTCTTC. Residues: CSAGGLNSYNEQFF.

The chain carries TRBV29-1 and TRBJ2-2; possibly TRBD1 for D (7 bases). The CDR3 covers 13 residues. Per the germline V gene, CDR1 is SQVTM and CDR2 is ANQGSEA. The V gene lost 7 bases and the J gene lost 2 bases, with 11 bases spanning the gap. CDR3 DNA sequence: TGCAGCGCGGGGGACAGAAACACCGGGGAGCTGTTTTTT. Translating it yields CSAGDRNTGELFF.

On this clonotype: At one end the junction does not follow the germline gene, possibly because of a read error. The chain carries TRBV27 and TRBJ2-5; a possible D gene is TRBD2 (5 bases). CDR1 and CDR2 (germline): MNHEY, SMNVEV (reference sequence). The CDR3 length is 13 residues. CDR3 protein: CASSLQRQATQYF. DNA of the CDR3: TGTGCCAGCAGTTTGCAGCGGCAAGCGACCCAGTACTTC.

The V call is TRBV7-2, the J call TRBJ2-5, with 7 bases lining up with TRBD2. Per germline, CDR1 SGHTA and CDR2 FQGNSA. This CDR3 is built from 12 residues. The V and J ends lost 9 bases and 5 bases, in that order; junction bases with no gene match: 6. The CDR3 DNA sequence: TGTGCCAGTTGGGTAGCGGGTGAGACCCAGTACTTC. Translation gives CASWVAGETQYF. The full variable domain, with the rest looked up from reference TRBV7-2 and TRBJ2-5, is GAGVSQSPSNKVTEKGKDVELRCDPISGHTALYWYRQSLGQGLEFLIYFQGNSAPDKSGLPSDRFSAERTGGSVSTLTIQRTQQEDSAVYLCASWVAGETQYFGPGTRLLVL.

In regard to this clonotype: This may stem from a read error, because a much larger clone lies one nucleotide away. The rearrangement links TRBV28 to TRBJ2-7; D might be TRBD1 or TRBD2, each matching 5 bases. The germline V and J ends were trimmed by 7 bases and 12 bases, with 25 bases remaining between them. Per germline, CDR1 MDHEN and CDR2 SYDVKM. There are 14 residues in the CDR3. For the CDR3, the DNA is TGTGCCAGCAAGGGGCTCCAGGGAGTCCCCAGGCGGTACTTC. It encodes CASKGLQGVPRRYF.

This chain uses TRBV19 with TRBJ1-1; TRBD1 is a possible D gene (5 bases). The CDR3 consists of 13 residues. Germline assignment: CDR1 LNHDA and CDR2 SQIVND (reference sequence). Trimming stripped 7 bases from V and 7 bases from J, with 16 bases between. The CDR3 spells CASMGGGIIEAFF. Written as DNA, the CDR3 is TGTGCCAGTATGGGGGGAGGAATCATTGAAGCTTTCTTT.

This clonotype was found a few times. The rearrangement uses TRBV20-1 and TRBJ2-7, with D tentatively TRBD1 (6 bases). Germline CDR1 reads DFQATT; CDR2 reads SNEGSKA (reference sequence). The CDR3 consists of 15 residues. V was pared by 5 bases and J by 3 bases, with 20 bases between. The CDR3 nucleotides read TGCAGTGCTCGAGGACAGAAGGGTAGCCTCTACGAGCAGTACTTC. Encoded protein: CSARGQKGSLYEQYF.

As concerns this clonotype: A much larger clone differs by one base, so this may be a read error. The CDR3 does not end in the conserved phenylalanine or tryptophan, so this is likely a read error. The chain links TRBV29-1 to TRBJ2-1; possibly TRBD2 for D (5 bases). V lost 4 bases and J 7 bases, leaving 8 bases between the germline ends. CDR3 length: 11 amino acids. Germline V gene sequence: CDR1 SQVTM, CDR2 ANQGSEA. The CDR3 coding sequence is TGCAGCGTTGCCAGGAGGAATGAGCAGTTCATC. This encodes CSVARRNEQFI.

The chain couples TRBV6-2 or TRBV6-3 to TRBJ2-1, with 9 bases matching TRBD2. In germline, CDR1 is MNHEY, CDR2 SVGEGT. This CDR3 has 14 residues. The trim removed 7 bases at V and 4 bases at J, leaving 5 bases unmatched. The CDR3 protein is CASTWTSVYNEQFF. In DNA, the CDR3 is TGTGCCAGCACCTGGACTAGCGTGTACAATGAGCAGTTCTTC.

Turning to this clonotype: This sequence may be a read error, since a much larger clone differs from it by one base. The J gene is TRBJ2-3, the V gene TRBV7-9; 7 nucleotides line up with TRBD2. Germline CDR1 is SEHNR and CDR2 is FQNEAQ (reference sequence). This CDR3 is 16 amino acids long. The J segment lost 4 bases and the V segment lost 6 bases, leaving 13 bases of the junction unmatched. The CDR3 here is CASSYHRRELADTQYF. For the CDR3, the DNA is TGTGCCAGCAGTTATCACCGGCGGGAGTTAGCAGATACGCAGTATTTT.

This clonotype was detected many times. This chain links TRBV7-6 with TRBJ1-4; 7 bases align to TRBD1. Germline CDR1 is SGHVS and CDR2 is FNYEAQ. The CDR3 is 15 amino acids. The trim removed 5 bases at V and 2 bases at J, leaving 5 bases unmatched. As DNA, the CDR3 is TGTGCCAGCAGCCGACAGGGTCGGACTAATGAAAAACTGTTTTTT. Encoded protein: CASSRQGRTNEKLFF.

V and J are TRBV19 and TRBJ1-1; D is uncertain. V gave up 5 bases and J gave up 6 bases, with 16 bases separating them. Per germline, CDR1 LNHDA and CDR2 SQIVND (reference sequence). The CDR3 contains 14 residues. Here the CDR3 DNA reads TGTGCCAGTAGTTACGGACGGTCTCTTGCTGAAGCTTTCTTT. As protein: CASSYGRSLAEAFF. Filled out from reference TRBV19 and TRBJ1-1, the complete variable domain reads DGGITQSPKYLFRKEGQNVTLSCEQNLNHDAMYWYRQDPGQGLRLIYYSQIVNDFQKGDIAEGYSVSREKKESFPLTVTSAQKNPTAFYLCASSYGRSLAEAFFGQGTRLTVV.

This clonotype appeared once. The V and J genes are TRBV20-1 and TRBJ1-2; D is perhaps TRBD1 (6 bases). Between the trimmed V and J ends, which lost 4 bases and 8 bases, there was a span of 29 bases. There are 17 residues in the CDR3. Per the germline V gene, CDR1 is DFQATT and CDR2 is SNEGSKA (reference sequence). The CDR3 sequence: CSAIGPLTGTEDWGYTF. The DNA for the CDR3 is TGCAGTGCTATCGGTCCCCTGACAGGAACGGAGGATTGGGGCTACACCTTC.

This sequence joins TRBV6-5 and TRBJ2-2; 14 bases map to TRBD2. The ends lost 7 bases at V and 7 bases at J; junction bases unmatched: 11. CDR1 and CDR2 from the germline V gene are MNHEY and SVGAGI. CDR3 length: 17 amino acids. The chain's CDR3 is CASNGGGLAGEVGELFF. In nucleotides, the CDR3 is TGTGCCAGCAATGGAGGGGGACTAGCGGGAGAGGTCGGGGAGCTGTTTTTT.

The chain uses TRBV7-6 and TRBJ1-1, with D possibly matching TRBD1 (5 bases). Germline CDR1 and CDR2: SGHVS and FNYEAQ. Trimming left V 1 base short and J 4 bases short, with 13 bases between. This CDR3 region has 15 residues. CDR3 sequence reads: CASSLVGELATEAFF. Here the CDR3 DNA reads TGTGCCAGCAGCTTAGTAGGGGAATTGGCCACTGAAGCTTTCTTT.

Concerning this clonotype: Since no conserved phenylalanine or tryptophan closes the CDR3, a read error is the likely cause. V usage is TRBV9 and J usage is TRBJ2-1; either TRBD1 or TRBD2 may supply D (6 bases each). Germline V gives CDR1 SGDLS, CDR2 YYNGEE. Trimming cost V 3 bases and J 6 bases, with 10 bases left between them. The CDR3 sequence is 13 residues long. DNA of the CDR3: TGTGCCAGCAGCGGCGGGACAATCAATGAGCAGTTCCTC. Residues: CASSGGTINEQFL.

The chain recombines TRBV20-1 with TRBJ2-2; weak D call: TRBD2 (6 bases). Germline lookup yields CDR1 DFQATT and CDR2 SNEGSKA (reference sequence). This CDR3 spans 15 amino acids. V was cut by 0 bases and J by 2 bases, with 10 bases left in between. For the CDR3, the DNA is TGCAGTGCTAGAGACCAGACTAGAAACACCGGGGAGCTGTTTTTT. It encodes CSARDQTRNTGELFF.

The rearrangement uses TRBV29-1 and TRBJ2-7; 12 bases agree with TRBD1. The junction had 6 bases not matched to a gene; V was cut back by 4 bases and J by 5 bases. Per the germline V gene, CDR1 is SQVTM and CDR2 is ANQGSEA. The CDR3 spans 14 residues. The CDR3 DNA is TGCAGCGTTGCCTCCGGGACAGGGGGCGACGAGCAGTACTTC. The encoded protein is CSVASGTGGDEQYF.

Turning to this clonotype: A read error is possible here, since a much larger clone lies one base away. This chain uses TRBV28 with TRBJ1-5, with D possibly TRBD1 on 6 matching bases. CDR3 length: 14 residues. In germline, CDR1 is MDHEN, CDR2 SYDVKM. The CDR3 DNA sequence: TGTGCCAGCAGTTTAGGGGGGCTTAGTCAGCCCCGGCATTTT. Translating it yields CASSLGGLSQPRHF.

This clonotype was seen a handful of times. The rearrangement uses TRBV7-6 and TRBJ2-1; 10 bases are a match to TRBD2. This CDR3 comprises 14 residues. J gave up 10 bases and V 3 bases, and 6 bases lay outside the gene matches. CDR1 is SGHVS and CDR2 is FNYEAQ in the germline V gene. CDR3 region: CASSLGSGRAEQFF. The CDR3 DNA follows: TGTGCCAGCAGCTTGGGGAGCGGGAGGGCAGAGCAGTTCTTC. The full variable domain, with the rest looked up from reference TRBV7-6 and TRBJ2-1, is GAGVSQSPRYKVTKRGQDVALRCDPISGHVSLYWYRQALGQGPEFLTYFNYEAQQDKSGLPNDRFSAERPEGSISTLTIQRTEQRDSAMYRCASSLGSGRAEQFFGPGTRLTVL.

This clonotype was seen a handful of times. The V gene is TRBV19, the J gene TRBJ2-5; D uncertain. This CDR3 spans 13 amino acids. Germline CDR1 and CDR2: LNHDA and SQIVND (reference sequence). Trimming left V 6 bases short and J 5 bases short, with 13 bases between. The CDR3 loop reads CASSCPLCETQYF. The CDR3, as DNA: TGTGCCAGTAGCTGCCCTCTCTGTGAGACCCAGTACTTC.

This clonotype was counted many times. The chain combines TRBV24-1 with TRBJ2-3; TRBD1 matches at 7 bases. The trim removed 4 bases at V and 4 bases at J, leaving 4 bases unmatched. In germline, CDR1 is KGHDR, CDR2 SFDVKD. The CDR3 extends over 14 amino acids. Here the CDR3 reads CATSESQGPDTQYF. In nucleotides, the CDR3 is TGTGCCACCAGTGAATCACAGGGGCCAGATACGCAGTATTTT.

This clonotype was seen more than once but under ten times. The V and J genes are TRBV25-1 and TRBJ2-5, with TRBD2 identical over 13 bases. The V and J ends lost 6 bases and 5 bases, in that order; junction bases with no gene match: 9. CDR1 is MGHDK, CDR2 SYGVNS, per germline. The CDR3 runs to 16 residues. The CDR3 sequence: CASSGGTSGIHETQYF. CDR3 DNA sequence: TGTGCCAGCAGCGGGGGGACTAGCGGGATCCACGAGACCCAGTACTTC.

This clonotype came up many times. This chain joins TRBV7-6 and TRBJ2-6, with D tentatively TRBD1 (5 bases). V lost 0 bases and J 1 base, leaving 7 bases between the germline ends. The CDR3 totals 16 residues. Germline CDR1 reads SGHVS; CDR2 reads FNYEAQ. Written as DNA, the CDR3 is TGTGCCAGCAGCTTAGCAGGACATTCTGGGGCCAACGTCCTGACTTTC. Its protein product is CASSLAGHSGANVLTF.